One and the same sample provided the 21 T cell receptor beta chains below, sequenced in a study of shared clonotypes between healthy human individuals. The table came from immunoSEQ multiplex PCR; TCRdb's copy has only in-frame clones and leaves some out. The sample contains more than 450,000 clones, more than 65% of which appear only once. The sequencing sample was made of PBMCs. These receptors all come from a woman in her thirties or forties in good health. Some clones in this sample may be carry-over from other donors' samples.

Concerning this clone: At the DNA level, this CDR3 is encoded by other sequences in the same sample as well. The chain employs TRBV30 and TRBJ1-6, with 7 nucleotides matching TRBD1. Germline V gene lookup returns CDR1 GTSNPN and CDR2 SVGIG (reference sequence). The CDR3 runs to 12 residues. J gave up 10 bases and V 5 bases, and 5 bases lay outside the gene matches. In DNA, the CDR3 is TGTGCCTGGGACAGGGAAGGATCACCCCTCCACTTT. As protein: CAWDREGSPLHF.

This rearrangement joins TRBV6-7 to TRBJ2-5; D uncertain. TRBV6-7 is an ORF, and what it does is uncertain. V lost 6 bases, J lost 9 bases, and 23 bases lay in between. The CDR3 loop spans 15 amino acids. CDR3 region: CASRTGSRAPWSQYF. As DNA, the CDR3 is TGTGCCAGCAGAACCGGGTCCCGGGCGCCGTGGTCCCAGTACTTC.

Written as DNA, the CDR3 is TGTGCCAGCAGGGCAGAAGAGACCCAGTACTTC. Protein product: CASRAEETQYF. The chain recombines TRBV28 with TRBJ2-5; no reliable D call. This CDR3 comprises 11 residues. V shed 6 bases and J shed 3 bases, with 5 bases lying between them. Germline lookup yields CDR1 MDHEN and CDR2 SYDVKM.

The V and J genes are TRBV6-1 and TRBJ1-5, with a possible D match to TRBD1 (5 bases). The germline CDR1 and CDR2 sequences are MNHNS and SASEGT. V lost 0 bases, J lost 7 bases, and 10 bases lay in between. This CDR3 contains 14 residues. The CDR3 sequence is CASSEASGTQPQHF. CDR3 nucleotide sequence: TGTGCCAGCAGTGAAGCATCAGGGACGCAGCCCCAGCATTTT.

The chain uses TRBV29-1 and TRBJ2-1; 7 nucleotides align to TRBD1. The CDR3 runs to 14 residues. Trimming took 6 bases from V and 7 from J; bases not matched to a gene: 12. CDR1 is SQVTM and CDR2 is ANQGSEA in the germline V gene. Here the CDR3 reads CSVPGGQLWNEQFF. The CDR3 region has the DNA TGCAGCGTCCCAGGGGGTCAGTTATGGAATGAGCAGTTCTTC.

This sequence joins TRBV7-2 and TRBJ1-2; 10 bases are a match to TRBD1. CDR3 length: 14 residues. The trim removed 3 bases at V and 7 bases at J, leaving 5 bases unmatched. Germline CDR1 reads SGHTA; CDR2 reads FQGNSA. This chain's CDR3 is CASSFDRGQIGYTF. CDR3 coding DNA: TGTGCCAGCAGCTTCGACAGGGGGCAAATTGGCTACACCTTC.

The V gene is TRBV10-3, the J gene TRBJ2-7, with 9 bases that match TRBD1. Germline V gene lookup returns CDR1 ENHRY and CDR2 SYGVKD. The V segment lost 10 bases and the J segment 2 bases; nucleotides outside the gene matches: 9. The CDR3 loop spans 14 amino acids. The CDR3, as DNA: TGTGCCACCTCCGTTGGGACAGGGCCCTACGAGCAGTACTTC. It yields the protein CATSVGTGPYEQYF.

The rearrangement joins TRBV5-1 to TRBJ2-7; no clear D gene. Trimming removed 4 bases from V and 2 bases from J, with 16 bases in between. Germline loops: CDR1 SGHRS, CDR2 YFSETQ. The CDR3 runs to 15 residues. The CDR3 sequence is CASSPVKGSPYEQYF. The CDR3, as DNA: TGCGCCAGCAGCCCCGTGAAGGGCAGTCCCTACGAGCAGTACTTC.

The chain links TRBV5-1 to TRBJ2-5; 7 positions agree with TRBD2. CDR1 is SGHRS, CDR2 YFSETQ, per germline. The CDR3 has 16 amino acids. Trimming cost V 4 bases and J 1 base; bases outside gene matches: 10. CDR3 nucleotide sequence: TGCGCCAGCAGCATAGGACTAGGCAGAGGCCAAGAGACCCAGTACTTC. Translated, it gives CASSIGLGRGQETQYF.

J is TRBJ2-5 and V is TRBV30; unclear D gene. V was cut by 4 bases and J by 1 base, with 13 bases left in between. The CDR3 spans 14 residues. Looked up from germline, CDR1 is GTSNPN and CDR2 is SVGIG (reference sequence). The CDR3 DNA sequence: TGTGCCTGGAATCGACCCCCCGCCCAAGAGACCCAGTACTTC. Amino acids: CAWNRPPAQETQYF. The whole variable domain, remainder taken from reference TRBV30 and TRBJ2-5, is SQTIHQWPATLVQPVGSPLSLECTVEGTSNPNLYWYRQAAGRGLQLLFYSVGIGQISSEVPQNLSASRPQDRQFILSSKKLLLSDSGFYLCAWNRPPAQETQYFGPGTRLLVL.

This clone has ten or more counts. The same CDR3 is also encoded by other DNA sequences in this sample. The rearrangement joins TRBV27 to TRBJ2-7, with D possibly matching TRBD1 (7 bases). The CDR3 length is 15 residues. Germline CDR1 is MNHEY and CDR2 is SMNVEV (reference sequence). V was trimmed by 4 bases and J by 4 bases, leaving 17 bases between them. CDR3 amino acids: CASSSRGGGGYEQYF. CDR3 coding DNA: TGTGCCAGCAGTTCGCGTGGAGGGGGCGGGTACGAGCAGTACTTC.

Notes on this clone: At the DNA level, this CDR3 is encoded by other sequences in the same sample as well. The CDR3 reads CASSPSGSSYEQYF. For the CDR3, the DNA is TGCGCCAGCAGCCCAAGCGGGAGCAGCTACGAGCAGTACTTC. V and J are TRBV5-1 and TRBJ2-7; 8 bases fit TRBD2. This CDR3 has 14 residues. CDR1 and CDR2 from the germline V gene are SGHRS and YFSETQ. The J segment lost 3 bases and the V segment lost 4 bases, leaving 6 bases of the junction unmatched.

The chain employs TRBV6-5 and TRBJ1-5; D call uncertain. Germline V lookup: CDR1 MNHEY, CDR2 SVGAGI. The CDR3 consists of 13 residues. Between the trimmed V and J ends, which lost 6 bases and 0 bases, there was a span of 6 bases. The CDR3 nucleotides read TGTGCCAGCAGAGGAAATAGCAATCAGCCCCAGCATTTT. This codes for CASRGNSNQPQHF.

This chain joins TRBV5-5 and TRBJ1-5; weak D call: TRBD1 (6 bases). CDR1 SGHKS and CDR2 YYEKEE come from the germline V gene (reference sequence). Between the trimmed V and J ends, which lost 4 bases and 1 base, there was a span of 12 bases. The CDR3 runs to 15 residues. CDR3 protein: CASSAGTPSNQPQHF. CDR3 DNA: TGTGCCAGCAGCGCAGGGACACCCAGCAATCAGCCCCAGCATTTT.

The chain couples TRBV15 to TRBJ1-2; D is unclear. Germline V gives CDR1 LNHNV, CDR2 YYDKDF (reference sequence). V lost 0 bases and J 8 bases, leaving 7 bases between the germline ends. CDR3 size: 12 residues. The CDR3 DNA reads TGTGCCACCAGCAGAGATGGCAGCGGCTACACCTTC. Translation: CATSRDGSGYTF.

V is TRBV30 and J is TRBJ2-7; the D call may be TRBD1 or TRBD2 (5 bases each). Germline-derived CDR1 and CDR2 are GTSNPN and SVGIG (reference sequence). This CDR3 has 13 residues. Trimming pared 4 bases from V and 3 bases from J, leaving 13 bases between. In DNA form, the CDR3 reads TGTGCCTGGAACCCAGGGACGAGCTACGAGCAGTACTTC. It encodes CAWNPGTSYEQYF. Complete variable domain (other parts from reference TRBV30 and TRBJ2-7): SQTIHQWPATLVQPVGSPLSLECTVEGTSNPNLYWYRQAAGRGLQLLFYSVGIGQISSEVPQNLSASRPQDRQFILSSKKLLLSDSGFYLCAWNPGTSYEQYFGPGTRLTVT.

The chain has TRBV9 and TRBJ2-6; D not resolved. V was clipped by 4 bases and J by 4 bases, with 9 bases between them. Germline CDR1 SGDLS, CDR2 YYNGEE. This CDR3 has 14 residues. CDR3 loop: CASSPRAGANVLTF. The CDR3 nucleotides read TGTGCCAGCAGCCCAAGGGCAGGGGCCAACGTCCTGACTTTC.

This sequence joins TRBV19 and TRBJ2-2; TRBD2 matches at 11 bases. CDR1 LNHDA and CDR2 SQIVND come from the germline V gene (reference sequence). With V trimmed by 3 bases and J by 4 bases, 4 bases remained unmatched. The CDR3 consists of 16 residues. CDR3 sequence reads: CASSILAGGSTGELFF. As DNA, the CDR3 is TGTGCCAGTAGTATCCTAGCGGGAGGCTCCACCGGGGAGCTGTTTTTT.

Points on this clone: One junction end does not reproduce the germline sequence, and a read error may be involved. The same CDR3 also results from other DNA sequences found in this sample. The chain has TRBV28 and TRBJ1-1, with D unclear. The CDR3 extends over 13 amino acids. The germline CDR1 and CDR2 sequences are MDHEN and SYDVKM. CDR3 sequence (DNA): TGTGCCAGCAGGTCCGGACGGAGAGCCAAAGCCTTCTTT. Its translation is CASRSGRRAKAFF.

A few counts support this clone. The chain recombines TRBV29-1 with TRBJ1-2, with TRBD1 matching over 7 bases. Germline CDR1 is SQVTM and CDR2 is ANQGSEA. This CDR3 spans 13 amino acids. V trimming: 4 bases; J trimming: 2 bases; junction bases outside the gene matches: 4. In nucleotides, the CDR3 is TGCAGCGTTGGCCAGACAGGGAACTATGGCTACACCTTC. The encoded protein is CSVGQTGNYGYTF.

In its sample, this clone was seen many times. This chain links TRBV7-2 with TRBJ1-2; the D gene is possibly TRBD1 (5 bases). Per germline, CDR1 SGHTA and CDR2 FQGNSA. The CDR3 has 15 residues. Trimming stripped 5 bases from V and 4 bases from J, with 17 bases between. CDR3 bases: TGTGCCAGCAGCCCCCGCCCAGGGTCTAGCTATGGCTACACCTTC. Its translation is CASSPRPGSSYGYTF.